The source of this T cell receptor beta chain is a study of cytomegalovirus exposure and HLA in healthy donors. Study outcomes and limitations: Associated with HLA alleles at 0.05 false discovery rate in a later analysis were some 16,000 TCR beta sequences. Most TCR beta V segments were productive about 90% or about 30% of the time in an earlier analysis.

Concerning this clone itself: What it binds is unknown.

With 60 Vbeta and 13 Jbeta primers, the PCR was carried out. Some clones are missing from TCRdb's copy, which holds only in-frame ones; the method was immunoSEQ multiplex PCR. The sample holds fewer than 250,000 clones, 60% to 85% seen once. This receptor was identified in a man in his forties or fifties in good health and CMV-seronegative. The sequenced sample consisted of PBMCs.

Here the CDR3 DNA reads TGCACCATACTAGCTGGGGAGACCCAGTACTTC. As protein: CTILAGETQYF. This chain connects TRBV20-1 to TRBJ2-5; possible D gene TRBD2, 6 bases. The length of the CDR3 is 11 residues. CDR1 DFQATT and CDR2 SNEGSKA come from the germline V gene (reference sequence).